Each of the 23 T cell receptor beta chains below was sequenced from the same sample in a study of T cell responses to AZD1222 COVID-19 vaccine (dated by TCRdb to the early 2020s). Receptor amplification or capture employed the immunoSEQ multiplex PCR assay. In its TCRdb copy, this immuneACCESS table keeps in-frame sequences only and misses some clones. Where compared with another copy, unresolved V genes explain less than half of these, and the others have no known cause. The sample table shows about 83,000 clones, and more than 75% are seen once. The ten largest clones take up around 4.5% of the sample. The time point label for this specimen denotes: baseline before first vaccination. What the treatment or condition label conveys for this sample: meningococcal conjugate vaccine given as trial control. Sequencing used peripheral blood, obtained on day 0 of MenACWY control vaccination. The receptors were sampled from an adult in good health.

This chain connects TRBV30 to TRBJ1-5, with D possibly being TRBD1 (5 bases). Deletions cut 0 bases from V and 7 bases from J, with 13 bases between. The CDR3 runs 14 residues. Germline V CDR1 and CDR2: GTSNPN, SVGIG (reference sequence). CDR3 coding DNA: TGTGCCTGGAGTGTACTGGGGGGGTGGCAGCCCCAGCATTTT. Its protein product is CAWSVLGGWQPQHF.

This rearrangement joins TRBV29-1 to TRBJ1-2; TRBD1 aligns across 11 bases. Trimming cost V 5 bases and J 7 bases; bases outside gene matches: 15. The germline gives CDR1 SQVTM, CDR2 ANQGSEA. This CDR3 region has 16 residues. In DNA, the CDR3 is TGCAGCGTTTGGGGGACGAAGGGACAGGGGGTGTTTGGCTACACCTTC. Amino acid sequence: CSVWGTKGQGVFGYTF.

The gene calls are TRBV7-9 and TRBJ1-5; D uncertain. Trimming took off 1 base at V and 3 bases at J, with 7 bases between the two ends. This CDR3 has 14 residues. Germline CDR1 reads SEHNR; CDR2 reads FQNEAQ (reference sequence). CDR3 sequence (DNA): TGTGCCAGCAGCTTAGGTGGGAACAATCAGCCCCAGCATTTT. Protein product: CASSLGGNNQPQHF.

The J gene is TRBJ1-5, the V gene TRBV30; D is possibly TRBD1 (5 bases). The CDR3 runs to 12 residues. Germline V CDR1 and CDR2: GTSNPN, SVGIG (reference sequence). Trimming stripped 3 bases from V and 5 bases from J, with 8 bases between. The CDR3 DNA reads TGTGCCTGGAGGGGGACGGATCAGCCCCAGCATTTT. This codes for CAWRGTDQPQHF.

The V and J genes are TRBV27 and TRBJ2-1; a weak D match, TRBD2 (5 bases). V lost 2 bases to trimming and J lost 7 bases, with 12 bases between them. CDR1 MNHEY and CDR2 SMNVEV come from the germline V gene (reference sequence). The CDR3 runs 14 residues. In DNA, the CDR3 is TGTGCCAGCAGTTTAGGGGTCCCGGGGAATGAGCAGTTCTTC. Translating it yields CASSLGVPGNEQFF.

The rearrangement joins TRBV7-3 to TRBJ2-7, with D perhaps matching TRBD1 or TRBD2 (5 bases each). The CDR3 contains 15 residues. In germline, CDR1 is SGHTA, CDR2 FQGTGA. V lost 4 bases, J lost 6 bases, and 19 bases lay in between. Written as DNA, the CDR3 is TGTGCCAGCAGCTCAAAAGGGGACCCCCTACTCGAGCAGTACTTC. Translated: CASSSKGDPLLEQYF.

This chain joins TRBV11-1 and TRBJ2-1; D uncertain. From germline, CDR1 is SGHAT and CDR2 FQDESV (reference sequence). V was shortened by 4 bases and J by 7 bases, with 17 bases between the two germline ends. The CDR3 contains 15 residues. The CDR3 bases are TGTGCCAGCAGCTCGAACCCAGCAGTGGTGAATGAGCAGTTCTTC. This encodes CASSSNPAVVNEQFF.

The chain links TRBV5-8 to TRBJ1-1; D is uncertain. With 3 bases removed from V and 5 bases from J, the gap between germline ends came to 17 bases. The CDR3 is 15 residues long. Germline V gene lookup returns CDR1 SGHTS and CDR2 YDEGEE. CDR3 protein: CASSSIPGKMTEAFF. In nucleotides, the CDR3 is TGTGCCAGCAGCTCTATTCCGGGTAAAATGACTGAAGCTTTCTTT.

The chain couples TRBV29-1 to TRBJ1-1; tentative D call: TRBD1 (6 bases). The V gene lost 2 bases and the J gene lost 4 bases, with 20 bases spanning the gap. Germline CDR1 and CDR2: SQVTM and ANQGSEA. The CDR3 is 16 residues long. CDR3 amino acids: CSVEPGAYTVTTEAFF. CDR3 DNA: TGCAGCGTTGAACCGGGGGCGTACACTGTGACCACTGAAGCTTTCTTT. Full variable domain (rest looked up from reference TRBV29-1 and TRBJ1-1): SAVISQKPSRDICQRGTSLTIQCQVDSQVTMMFWYRQQPGQSLTLIATANQGSEATYESGFVIDKFPISRPNLTFSTLTVSNMSPEDSSIYLCSVEPGAYTVTTEAFFGQGTRLTVV.

The gene calls are TRBV5-5 and TRBJ1-2, with TRBD1 matching 10 bases. There are 16 residues in the CDR3. Germline V CDR1 and CDR2: SGHKS, YYEKEE (reference sequence). Trimming took 4 bases from V and 8 from J; bases not matched to a gene: 14. The CDR3 spells CASSQGDRGFPGGYTF. In DNA form, the CDR3 reads TGTGCCAGCAGCCAAGGGGACAGGGGCTTCCCGGGGGGCTACACCTTC.

The V gene is TRBV27, the J gene TRBJ2-3; D ambiguous. The CDR3 spans 13 residues. V lost 6 bases and J 3 bases, leaving 10 bases between the germline ends. Germline-derived CDR1 and CDR2 are MNHEY and SMNVEV (reference sequence). In DNA form, the CDR3 reads TGTGCCAGCAGCAAGCAACCGACAGATACGCAGTATTTT. It translates to CASSKQPTDTQYF.

The rearrangement links TRBV6-5 to TRBJ1-2; 7 bases are shared with TRBD1. Germline assignment: CDR1 MNHEY and CDR2 SVGAGI. The CDR3 consists of 13 residues. J was trimmed by 8 bases and V by 6 bases; bases with no gene match: 9. CDR3 sequence reads: CASSDRTGGGYTF. For the CDR3, the DNA is TGTGCCAGCAGCGACCGGACAGGAGGCGGCTACACCTTC.

This rearrangement joins TRBV25-1 to TRBJ2-7; TRBD1 matches at 7 bases. The germline V gene has CDR1 MGHDK and CDR2 SYGVNS. Trimming at V came to 6 bases and at J to 6 bases, leaving 5 bases not matched to a gene. This CDR3 region has 12 residues. The CDR3 DNA is TGTGCCAGCAGCCTGACAGGGCTCGAGCAGTACTTC. As protein: CASSLTGLEQYF.

This rearrangement joins TRBV28 to TRBJ1-3, with D unclear. This CDR3 region has 16 residues. Germline assignment: CDR1 MDHEN and CDR2 SYDVKM. The V end was cut by 6 bases, the J end by 0 bases, with 15 bases between. CDR3 residues: CASSSPGGGSGNTIYF. The DNA of the CDR3 is TGTGCCAGCAGCTCCCCGGGAGGTGGCTCTGGAAACACCATATATTTT.

This sequence joins TRBV12-5 and TRBJ1-2, with D possibly matching TRBD1 (5 bases). This CDR3 is 13 amino acids long. V was clipped by 5 bases and J by 4 bases, with 11 bases between them. The V gene's germline CDR1 is LGHNT and CDR2 FRNRAP. CDR3: CASGHGTAYGYTF. Here the CDR3 DNA reads TGTGCTAGTGGTCACGGGACTGCCTATGGCTACACCTTC.

V and J are TRBV3-1 (or the pseudogene TRBV3-2) and TRBJ1-4; D gene uncertain. The germline V gene has CDR1 LGHDT and CDR2 YNNKEL (reference sequence). The V end was cut by 2 bases, the J end by 8 bases, with 15 bases between. This CDR3 comprises 15 residues. CDR3 in amino acids: CASSQRGEGGEKLFF. The CDR3 DNA is TGTGCCAGCAGCCAACGGGGTGAGGGAGGAGAAAAACTGTTTTTT.

A note on this clone: The identical CDR3 is also encoded by other nucleotide sequences in the sample. The V gene is TRBV29-1, the J gene TRBJ2-7; D might be TRBD2 (6 bases). The CDR3 covers 12 residues. V was shortened by 6 bases and J by 4 bases, with 13 bases between the two germline ends. Germline values: CDR1 SQVTM, CDR2 ANQGSEA. CDR3 DNA: TGCAGCGTAAGTCCAGGAGGGTACGAGCAGTACTTC. Translated, it gives CSVSPGGYEQYF.

The V call is TRBV4-1, the J call TRBJ2-3, with 7 bases matching TRBD2. The V gene end was trimmed by 3 bases and the J gene end by 1 base; junction bases not matched to a gene: 4. CDR3 length: 15 amino acids. Germline loops: CDR1 MGHRA, CDR2 YSYEKL. The CDR3 reads CASSQHAGGTDTQYF. CDR3 bases: TGCGCCAGCAGCCAGCACGCGGGGGGCACAGATACGCAGTATTTT.

The chain links TRBV6-5 to TRBJ1-4; D is perhaps TRBD1 (5 bases). This CDR3 has 15 residues. Trimming removed 6 bases from V and 3 bases from J, with 14 bases in between. CDR1 is MNHEY, CDR2 SVGAGI, per germline. In nucleotides, the CDR3 is TGTGCCAGCAGCTACAACCCGGGACCTAATGAAAAACTGTTTTTT. Protein sequence: CASSYNPGPNEKLFF.

In this sample, this clone turned up once. V is TRBV2 and J is TRBJ2-7; D is undetermined. This CDR3 comprises 11 residues. V was clipped by 8 bases and J by 7 bases, with 12 bases between them. Germline-derived CDR1 and CDR2 are SNHLY and FYNNEI. The CDR3: CASSVLIEQYF. The CDR3 DNA reads as TGTGCCAGCTCTGTCCTAATTGAGCAGTACTTC.

J is TRBJ1-2 and V is TRBV10-3, with 8 bases that match TRBD1. The V and J ends lost 6 bases and 8 bases, in that order; junction bases with no gene match: 8. Germline V gene data show CDR1 as ENHRY and CDR2 as SYGVKD. The CDR3 is 13 residues long. The CDR3 loop reads CAISPDRGAGYTF. CDR3 DNA sequence: TGTGCCATCAGCCCCGACAGGGGTGCCGGCTACACCTTC.

This clone appeared once. The chain recombines TRBV2 with TRBJ1-2, with 7 positions matching TRBD1. The J segment lost 4 bases and the V segment lost 6 bases, leaving 11 bases of the junction unmatched. Per germline, CDR1 SNHLY and CDR2 FYNNEI. CDR3 length: 15 amino acids. The CDR3 DNA is TGTGCCAGCAGGGTTGGGGCAGGGGGAGGCTATGGCTACACCTTC. Its translation: CASRVGAGGGYGYTF.

The chain couples TRBV15 to TRBJ1-3; TRBD1 matches 8 bases. The CDR3 consists of 15 residues. Germline CDR1 and CDR2: LNHNV and YYDKDF (reference sequence). The J segment lost 3 bases and the V segment lost 4 bases, leaving 5 bases of the junction unmatched. Here the CDR3 reads CATSTETGDGNTIYF. The CDR3 DNA follows: TGTGCCACCAGCACCGAGACAGGGGATGGAAACACCATATATTTT.